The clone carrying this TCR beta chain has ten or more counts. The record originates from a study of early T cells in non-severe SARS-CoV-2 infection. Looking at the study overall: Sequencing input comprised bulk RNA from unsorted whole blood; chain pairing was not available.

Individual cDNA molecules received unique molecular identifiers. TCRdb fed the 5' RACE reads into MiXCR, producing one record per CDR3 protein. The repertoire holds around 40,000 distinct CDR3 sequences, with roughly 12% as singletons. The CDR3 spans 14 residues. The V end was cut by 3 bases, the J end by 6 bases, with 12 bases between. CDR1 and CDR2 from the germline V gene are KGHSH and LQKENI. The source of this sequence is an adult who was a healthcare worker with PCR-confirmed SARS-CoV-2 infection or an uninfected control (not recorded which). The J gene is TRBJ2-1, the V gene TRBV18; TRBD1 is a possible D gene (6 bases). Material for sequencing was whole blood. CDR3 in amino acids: CASSPSAGVNEQFF. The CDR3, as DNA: TGTGCCAGCTCACCGTCGGCAGGGGTCAATGAGCAGTTCTTC.